The entry that follows covers one T cell receptor beta chain sequence. The entry originates in a study of OX40 agonist ivuxolimab in advanced cancers. Using immunoSEQ multiplex PCR, the repertoire was profiled, and TCRdb retains in-frame clones only, with some absent. The repertoire holds about 16,000 clones, with approximately 86% as singletons. This CDR3 region has 17 residues. Germline lookup yields CDR1 MDHEN and CDR2 SYDVKM. Trimming removed 2 bases at V and 4 bases at J, with 18 bases between. The chain recombines TRBV28 with TRBJ2-1; D might be TRBD2 (6 bases). The material was CD4+ or CD8+ T cells sorted from blood, obtained in a trial of the OX40 agonist ivuxolimab. The sequence came from an adult with an advanced solid tumor such as melanoma, head and neck, liver or kidney cancer. The CDR3 DNA is TGTGCCAGCAGTTTACTGACGGGACTTCAGATGTACAATGAGCAGTTCTTC. Protein sequence: CASSLLTGLQMYNEQFF.